The 18 T cell receptor beta chains presented below share a single source sample, sequenced in a study of shared clonotypes between healthy human individuals. Profiling relied on immunoSEQ multiplex PCR, and the TCRdb table lists in-frame clones only, not all of them. In the table there are millions of clones, around nine tenths of which are singletons. Sequenced sample: naive CD4+ T cells sorted from blood. Regarding subset: CD45RA+ positively selected. The source of these receptors is a young man in good health.

The V and J genes are TRBV15 and TRBJ1-6; D not certain. Looked up from germline, CDR1 is LNHNV and CDR2 is YYDKDF (reference sequence). CDR3 length equals 13 residues. V gave up 3 bases and J gave up 9 bases, with 9 bases separating them. The DNA for the CDR3 is TGTGCCACCAGCAGGGGTGAGGGTTCACCCCTCCACTTT. It yields the protein CATSRGEGSPLHF.

With respect to this clone: Germline and junction disagree at one end, which may indicate a read error. The J gene is TRBJ2-7, the V gene TRBV10-2, with 11 bases that match TRBD2. The CDR3 has 13 amino acids. Germline CDR1 reads WSHSY; CDR2 reads SAAADI. Here the CDR3 DNA reads TGCGCCAGCAGTGAGTCGGGGGTAGCGGGGGGGGACTTC. Translating it yields CASSESGVAGGDF.

The CDR3 DNA reads as TGCGCCAGCAGCTTGGCCAGGCTTGACAGGGAGGAGAACTCTGGGGCCAACGTCCTGACTTTC. Its translation: CASSLARLDREENSGANVLTF. This chain joins TRBV5-1 and TRBJ2-6; possible D gene TRBD1, 7 bases. V gave up 0 bases and J gave up 0 bases, with 22 bases separating them. Germline V gene sequence: CDR1 SGHRS, CDR2 YFSETQ. This CDR3 region has 21 residues. Looking up the rest from reference TRBV5-1 and TRBJ2-6 gives the full variable domain: KAGVTQTPRYLIKTRGQQVTLSCSPISGHRSVSWYQQTPGQGLQFLFEYFSETQRNKGNFPGRFSGRQFSNSRSEMNVSTLELGDSALYLCASSLARLDREENSGANVLTFGAGSRLTVL.

J is TRBJ2-6 and V is TRBV9; tentatively, D is TRBD2 (5 bases). The CDR3 is made up of 15 amino acids. Trimming shortened V by 4 bases and J by 0 bases, and 8 bases separated the two germline ends. CDR1 and CDR2 from the germline V gene are SGDLS and YYNGEE. The CDR3 coding sequence is TGTGCCAGCAGCCTAGGAGGCTCTGGGGCCAACGTCCTGACTTTC. Its translation: CASSLGGSGANVLTF.

The rearrangement joins TRBV10-3 to TRBJ2-1, with TRBD2 matching over 11 bases. With 4 bases clipped from V and 4 bases from J, the junction kept 6 bases outside the gene matches. This CDR3 contains 16 residues. Looked up from germline, CDR1 is ENHRY and CDR2 is SYGVKD. CDR3 loop: CAISGRLAGSYNEQFF. The CDR3 DNA sequence: TGTGCCATCAGTGGCAGACTAGCGGGGTCTTACAATGAGCAGTTCTTC.

The V and J genes are TRBV19 and TRBJ2-1; 11 bases line up with TRBD2. The CDR3 totals 17 residues. CDR1 and CDR2 from the germline V gene are LNHDA and SQIVND (reference sequence). The V segment lost 11 bases and the J segment 0 bases; nucleotides outside the gene matches: 12. The CDR3 region is CASTGTSGTTSYNEQFF. In DNA, the CDR3 is TGTGCCTCAACCGGGACTAGCGGAACCACCTCCTACAATGAGCAGTTCTTC.

J is TRBJ1-2 and V is TRBV30, with 8 positions matching TRBD1. V was clipped by 4 bases and J by 0 bases; unmatched bases: 16. Germline CDR1 GTSNPN, CDR2 SVGIG (reference sequence). This CDR3 spans 18 amino acids. CDR3 region: CAWKPITGQGKTNYGYTF. CDR3 DNA: TGTGCCTGGAAACCGATTACTGGACAGGGCAAGACTAACTATGGCTACACCTTC.

The V gene is TRBV4-1, the J gene TRBJ1-5; 7 nucleotides align to TRBD1. The CDR3 has 15 residues. Trimming took 3 bases from V and 7 from J; bases not matched to a gene: 9. Germline V lookup: CDR1 MGHRA, CDR2 YSYEKL. CDR3 nucleotides: TGCGCCAGCAGCCAGGACCCGACAGGGATCCAGCCCCAGCATTTT. This translates into CASSQDPTGIQPQHF.

The chain uses TRBV25-1 and TRBJ2-1, with D maybe TRBD1 (7 bases). CDR3 size: 17 residues. Germline V lookup: CDR1 MGHDK, CDR2 SYGVNS. The ends were cut back, 5 bases at V and 1 base at J, with 18 bases in the middle. DNA of the CDR3: TGTGCCAGCAGTCCCAGGGGGGCGGGTCCTTCCTACAATGAGCAGTTCTTC. Amino acid sequence: CASSPRGAGPSYNEQFF.

J is TRBJ1-1 and V is TRBV6-5, with a weak D call TRBD1 (6 bases). Looked up from germline, CDR1 is MNHEY and CDR2 is SVGAGI. Trimming took off 3 bases at V and 8 bases at J, with 19 bases between the two ends. The CDR3 totals 15 residues. The CDR3 loop reads CASSYLRGAGGEAFF. CDR3 sequence (DNA): TGTGCCAGCAGTTATCTGAGGGGGGCGGGAGGCGAAGCTTTCTTT.

The chain recombines TRBV6-6 with TRBJ2-1; TRBD2 might be the D (6 bases). Trimming shortened V by 8 bases and J by 4 bases, and 18 bases separated the two germline ends. Germline V gives CDR1 MNHNY, CDR2 SVGAGI (reference sequence). The CDR3 has 15 residues. DNA for the CDR3: TGTGCCAGCGGGCTGGGGGGAGGACCTTACAATGAGCAGTTCTTC. This codes for CASGLGGGPYNEQFF.

V is TRBV4-1 and J is TRBJ1-6; D ambiguous. CDR3 size: 16 residues. V lost 0 bases, J lost 7 bases, and 13 bases lay in between. Germline values: CDR1 MGHRA, CDR2 YSYEKL. The CDR3 DNA sequence: TGCGCCAGCAGCCAAGATCGAGGGAGTTTAAATTCACCCCTCCACTTT. This codes for CASSQDRGSLNSPLHF.

The V and J genes are TRBV6-6 and TRBJ1-5; 7 positions agree with TRBD1. This CDR3 comprises 14 residues. CDR1 is MNHNY, CDR2 SVGAGI, per germline (reference sequence). Trimming cost V 6 bases and J 6 bases; bases outside gene matches: 8. The CDR3 region is CASREGGVAQPQHF. Written as DNA, the CDR3 is TGTGCCAGCAGGGAAGGGGGCGTTGCTCAGCCCCAGCATTTT.

As concerns this clone: Other DNA sequences in the sample encode the same CDR3. The chain uses TRBV28 and TRBJ2-5; D uncertain. CDR1 and CDR2 from the germline V gene are MDHEN and SYDVKM. V was clipped by 3 bases and J by 1 base, with 3 bases between them. CDR3 length equals 12 residues. The CDR3 here is CASSLVQETQYF. CDR3 nucleotide sequence: TGTGCCAGCAGTTTGGTCCAAGAGACCCAGTACTTC.

The genes are TRBV4-3 and TRBJ2-3, with TRBD2 matching over 9 bases. The V segment lost 5 bases and the J segment 1 base; nucleotides outside the gene matches: 1. CDR1 and CDR2 (germline): LGHNA, YSLEER. CDR3 length equals 14 residues. CDR3 nucleotides: TGCGCCAGCAGCTTAGCGGGAGGCACAGATACGCAGTATTTT. It codes for CASSLAGGTDTQYF.

The V and J genes are TRBV28 and TRBJ1-1; no reliable D call. Germline lookup yields CDR1 MDHEN and CDR2 SYDVKM. Trimming cost V 10 bases and J 4 bases, with 7 bases left between them. The CDR3 length is 10 residues. DNA of the CDR3: TGTGCCACCCAGATCACTGAAGCTTTCTTT. Residues: CATQITEAFF.

This rearrangement joins TRBV5-1 to TRBJ2-3; no reliable D call. V was clipped by 0 bases and J by 2 bases, with 13 bases between them. The CDR3 is 16 amino acids. Per germline, CDR1 SGHRS and CDR2 YFSETQ. CDR3: CASSLGAGLPTDTQYF. CDR3 DNA: TGCGCCAGCAGCTTGGGGGCAGGTTTACCCACAGATACGCAGTATTTT. The whole variable domain, filled in from reference TRBV5-1 and TRBJ2-3, reads KAGVTQTPRYLIKTRGQQVTLSCSPISGHRSVSWYQQTPGQGLQFLFEYFSETQRNKGNFPGRFSGRQFSNSRSEMNVSTLELGDSALYLCASSLGAGLPTDTQYFGPGTRLTVL.

The chain recombines TRBV2 with TRBJ2-7; TRBD1 might be the D (6 bases). This CDR3 is built from 14 residues. CDR1 and CDR2 (germline): SNHLY, FYNNEI. V lost 3 bases, J lost 3 bases, and 12 bases lay in between. CDR3: CASSDEAGDYEQYF. CDR3 sequence (DNA): TGTGCCAGCAGTGACGAGGCAGGGGACTACGAGCAGTACTTC.